A single sample is the source of the 16 T cell receptor beta chains below, sequenced in a study of human T cells and chemical hapten exposure (dated by TCRdb to the early 2020s). Reading the label with the study, this specimen's time point is: healthy volunteer bleed at 6 weeks. Total RNA was isolated from unfractionated whole blood collected in Tempus Blood RNA tubes. Library creation used RACE. The instrument was a NextSeq 500. The raw public reads went through TCRdb reprocessing: fastp at Q25, MiXCR clone calling, in-frame beta chains kept. Records with the same CDR3 protein are collapsed into one entry carrying the most frequent genes and DNA. The sample table lists 65,000 to 95,000 distinct CDR3 sequences, about 8.6% of them with a count of one. The ten most abundant clones make up around 1.7% of the sample. The specimen was whole blood. These receptors were obtained from a female donor in good health. Some clones in this sample may be carry-over from other donors' samples.

In this sample, this clonotype turned up a few times. This chain joins TRBV13 and TRBJ2-2; D call uncertain. There are 15 residues in the CDR3. Per the germline V gene, CDR1 is PRHDT and CDR2 is FYEKMQ (reference sequence). V dropped 4 bases and J dropped 2 bases, with 11 bases sitting between them. The CDR3 sequence is CASSSTNPNTGELFF. The CDR3 DNA reads TGTGCCAGCAGCTCGACGAACCCCAACACCGGGGAGCTGTTTTTT.

This clonotype was counted many times. This chain links TRBV20-1 with TRBJ2-7; D is uncertain. Germline V gives CDR1 DFQATT, CDR2 SNEGSKA (reference sequence). V lost 3 bases to trimming and J lost 4 bases, with 7 bases between them. The CDR3 consists of 11 residues. Here the CDR3 reads CSASWGYEQYF. CDR3 coding DNA: TGCAGTGCTAGCTGGGGATACGAGCAGTACTTC.

The chain is built from TRBV18 and TRBJ1-2; possible D gene TRBD1, 5 bases. Germline CDR1 KGHSH, CDR2 LQKENI. Trimming removed 9 bases at V and 5 bases at J, with 16 bases between. The CDR3 extends over 13 amino acids. The CDR3 here is CASSTGRSYGYTF. The DNA of the CDR3 is TGTGCCAGTTCAACGGGGCGGTCATATGGCTACACCTTC.

At least ten counts were recorded for this clonotype. The V call is TRBV27, the J call TRBJ2-3; possibly TRBD2 for D (8 bases). This CDR3 comprises 15 residues. Trimming stripped 5 bases from V and 3 bases from J, with 15 bases between. CDR1 and CDR2 from the germline V gene are MNHEY and SMNVEV (reference sequence). CDR3 sequence: CASSLGGGGTDTQYF. CDR3 coding DNA: TGTGCCAGCAGTCTAGGGGGCGGGGGGACAGATACGCAGTATTTT.

The chain has TRBV6-1 and TRBJ2-4; D is uncertain. CDR3 size: 14 residues. V was pared by 6 bases and J by 0 bases, with 9 bases between. Germline CDR1 and CDR2: MNHNS and SASEGT. Here the CDR3 reads CASRPQLAKNIQYF. CDR3 DNA: TGTGCCAGCAGGCCGCAGCTAGCCAAAAACATTCAGTACTTC.

This clonotype was found many times. V is TRBV2 and J is TRBJ1-1; no reliable D call. Germline V CDR1 and CDR2: SNHLY, FYNNEI. V dropped 7 bases and J dropped 0 bases, with 6 bases sitting between them. The CDR3 extends over 12 amino acids. Here the CDR3 DNA reads TGTGCCAGCAACGAGGTGAACACTGAAGCTTTCTTT. It is translated as CASNEVNTEAFF. The full variable domain, completed using reference TRBV2 and TRBJ1-1, is EPEVTQTPSHQVTQMGQEVILRCVPISNHLYFYWYRQILGQKVEFLVSFYNNEISEKSEIFDDQFSVERPDGSNFTLKIRSTKLEDSAMYFCASNEVNTEAFFGQGTRLTVV.

The chain has TRBV6-6 and TRBJ1-1, with a possible D match to TRBD1 (5 bases). The CDR3 runs 13 residues. V lost 2 bases, J lost 5 bases, and 9 bases lay in between. Germline V CDR1 and CDR2: MNHNY, SVGAGI (reference sequence). For the CDR3, the DNA is TGTGCCAGCAGTTACCAGGGAAGGACTGAAGCTTTCTTT. It encodes CASSYQGRTEAFF.

This clonotype has only a few counts. The chain is built from TRBV2 and TRBJ2-1, with no clear D. Trimming left V 4 bases short and J 10 bases short, with 11 bases between. The CDR3 loop spans 12 amino acids. Per germline, CDR1 SNHLY and CDR2 FYNNEI. CDR3 in amino acids: CASSGLLGEQFF. The CDR3, as DNA: TGTGCCAGCAGTGGACTCCTCGGGGAGCAGTTCTTC.

CDR3 in amino acids: CASSAGPLRTVGELFF. The CDR3, as DNA: TGTGCCAGCAGCGCCGGTCCCCTAAGGACAGTCGGGGAGCTGTTTTTT. The V gene is TRBV7-8, the J gene TRBJ2-2; weak D call: TRBD1 (6 bases). This CDR3 has 16 amino acids. V was trimmed by 5 bases and J by 7 bases, leaving 20 bases between them. CDR1 and CDR2 (germline): SGHVS, FQNEAQ.

The chain employs TRBV9 and TRBJ2-7; D might be TRBD2 (6 bases). The CDR3 consists of 15 residues. V shed 3 bases and J shed 0 bases, with 13 bases lying between them. Per germline, CDR1 SGDLS and CDR2 YYNGEE. DNA for the CDR3: TGTGCCAGCAGCGAAGGGACTGCAAGCTCCTACGAGCAGTACTTC. This encodes CASSEGTASSYEQYF.

This clonotype was recorded a few times. The chain is built from TRBV20-1 and TRBJ1-1; 7 bases align to TRBD1. Germline V gives CDR1 DFQATT, CDR2 SNEGSKA (reference sequence). Unmatched junction bases numbered 12, after V lost 1 base and J lost 7 bases. The CDR3 contains 15 residues. CDR3 sequence: CSARAPWPGTVEAFF. The CDR3 DNA reads as TGCAGTGCTAGAGCTCCCTGGCCCGGGACAGTTGAAGCTTTCTTT.

The sample holds a few counts of this clonotype. The chain has TRBV7-2 and TRBJ2-7, with 10 bases lining up with TRBD2. The V gene end was trimmed by 1 base and the J gene end by 1 base; junction bases not matched to a gene: 10. Germline CDR1 and CDR2: SGHTA and FQGNSA. The CDR3 runs to 18 residues. CDR3 sequence (DNA): TGTGCCAGCAGCTTAGAAGGAAGCGGGGGGGGCCCTTCCTACGAGCAGTACTTC. The encoded protein is CASSLEGSGGGPSYEQYF.

This clonotype was observed a few times. The rearrangement joins TRBV6-5 to TRBJ2-1; 11 nucleotides match TRBD2. The J segment lost 8 bases and the V segment lost 6 bases, leaving 9 bases of the junction unmatched. The V gene's germline CDR1 is MNHEY and CDR2 SVGAGI. There are 15 residues in the CDR3. The CDR3 coding sequence is TGTGCCAGCAGAGATAGCGGGGGGGCTTGGGATGAGCAGTTCTTC. Protein product: CASRDSGGAWDEQFF.

This clonotype was detected ten times or more. CDR3 DNA sequence: TGTGCCAGCAGTCCCCCGGTGATCTGGGGTGAAGCTTTCTTT. Amino acid sequence: CASSPPVIWGEAFF. The chain recombines TRBV28 with TRBJ1-1; the D is unclear. V gave up 5 bases and J gave up 7 bases, with 17 bases separating them. The CDR3 contains 14 residues. Germline V gene lookup returns CDR1 MDHEN and CDR2 SYDVKM.

The chain carries TRBV30 and TRBJ2-7; 8 bases are a match to TRBD2. The germline V gene has CDR1 GTSNPN and CDR2 SVGIG (reference sequence). The CDR3 has 13 amino acids. Trimming took 2 bases from V and 5 from J; bases not matched to a gene: 5. CDR3 coding DNA: TGTGCCTGGAGTTCGGGGGGGGGCCACGAGCAGTACTTC. Encoded protein: CAWSSGGGHEQYF.

This clonotype was detected a few times. The V and J genes are TRBV12-3 or TRBV12-4 and TRBJ1-5; D ambiguous. The CDR3 is 13 amino acids. The V end was cut by 2 bases, the J end by 0 bases, with 2 bases between. CDR3 sequence: CASSLSSNQPQHF. The CDR3, as DNA: TGTGCCAGCAGTTTAAGTAGCAATCAGCCCCAGCATTTT.